The entry below gives a single TCR beta chain sequence along with its context. Its antigen is not known. This entry belongs to a study of shared clonotypes between healthy human individuals. Study donors comprised healthy, HIV-negative adults devoid of recent acute infection or vaccination. The assay was immunoSEQ multiplex PCR, and TCRdb's table has in-frame clones only and misses some. The table includes about 2.5 million clones, roughly 92% detected once. Notes on the study in general: Several donors shared approximately 5% of their naive CD4 clonotypes. Memory subsets had estimated richness that was generally smaller than that of naive subsets.

Germline CDR1 reads SGHTA; CDR2 reads FQGNSA. The CDR3 contains 15 residues. V lost 4 bases, J lost 7 bases, and 6 bases stayed unmatched. The sample was naive CD4+ T cells from PBMCs. As to subset: CD45RA+ positively selected. This rearrangement joins TRBV7-2 to TRBJ2-1, with 11 positions matching TRBD2. The clonotype comes from a man younger than 30 in good health. Some clones in this sample may be carry-over from other donors' samples. CDR3 region: CASSWGLAEGNEQFF. CDR3 DNA sequence: TGTGCCAGCAGCTGGGGACTAGCGGAGGGGAATGAGCAGTTCTTC.